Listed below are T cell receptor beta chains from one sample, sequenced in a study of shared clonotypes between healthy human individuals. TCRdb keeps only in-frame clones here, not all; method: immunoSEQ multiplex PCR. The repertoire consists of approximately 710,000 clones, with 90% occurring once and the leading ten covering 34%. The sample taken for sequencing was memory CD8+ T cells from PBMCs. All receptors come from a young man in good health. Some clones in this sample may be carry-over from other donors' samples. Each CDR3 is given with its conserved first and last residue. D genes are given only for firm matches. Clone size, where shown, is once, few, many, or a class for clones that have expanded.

DNA: TGCAGCGTTGGAGGGCTCCGGAACACTGAAGCTTTCTTT
CDR3: CSVGGLRNTEAFF
V: TRBV29-1
D: NA
size: NA
J: TRBJ1-1

DNA: TGTGCCATCAGTGGGGGCGGCTACGTCTACGAGCAGTACTTC
CDR3: CAISGGGYVYEQYF
V: TRBV10-3
D: NA
size: NA
J: TRBJ2-7

DNA: TGCAGCGTCCTCCGGGGGGGCCCAACCTACAATGAGCAGTTCTTC
CDR3: CSVLRGGPTYNEQFF
V: TRBV29-1
D: TRBD2
size: few
J: TRBJ2-1

DNA: TGTGCCAGTTCCTTCGGAGCCTCCGCTTACGAGCAGTACTTC
CDR3: CASSFGASAYEQYF
V: TRBV19
D: NA
size: NA
J: TRBJ2-7

DNA: TGTGCCAGCAGCTTAGTGTCACCGACGGGCGAGCAGTACTTC
CDR3: CASSLVSPTGEQYF
V: TRBV11-2
D: NA
size: NA
J: TRBJ2-7

DNA: TGTGCTAGTGGTTTGCTAGGTTACTCAGATACGCAGTATTTT
CDR3: CASGLLGYSDTQYF
V: TRBV12-5
D: NA
size: NA
J: TRBJ2-3

DNA: TGTGCCAGCAGCTTGGGACTAACCCCCTGGGGTGAGCAGTTCTTC
CDR3: CASSLGLTPWGEQFF
V: TRBV13
D: TRBD2
size: NA
J: TRBJ2-1

DNA: TGTGCCAGCAGTGCCGGGACTAGGGCGTGGGAGCAGTACTTC
CDR3: CASSAGTRAWEQYF
V: TRBV27
D: TRBD2
size: NA
J: TRBJ2-7

DNA: TGTGCCAGCAGCTTAAGGCTAGCGGGAGTAACCCACGAGCAGTACTTC
CDR3: CASSLRLAGVTHEQYF
V: TRBV5-6
D: TRBD2
size: NA
J: TRBJ2-7

DNA: TGCGCCAGCAGCCTGGCTTTGGGGGAGACCCAGTACTTC
CDR3: CASSLALGETQYF
V: TRBV5-1
D: NA
size: NA
J: TRBJ2-5

DNA: TGCAGTGCTAGAGATTATCCTGAAGCTTTCTTT
CDR3: CSARDYPEAFF
V: TRBV20-1
D: NA
size: NA
J: TRBJ1-1

DNA: TGTGCCACCAATTACGGGCCTACCTTGAACACTGAAGCTTTCTTT
CDR3: CATNYGPTLNTEAFF
V: TRBV19
D: NA
size: NA
J: TRBJ1-1

DNA: TGTGCCAGCAGCGCCAGACAGGGGGCGAGTTTCACTGAAGCTTTCTTT
CDR3: CASSARQGASFTEAFF
V: TRBV7-9
D: TRBD1
size: NA
J: TRBJ1-1

DNA: TGTGCCAGCAGTTACTCGGAGGGAACGAACACTGAAGCTTTCTTT
CDR3: CASSYSEGTNTEAFF
V: TRBV6-5
D: NA
size: NA
J: TRBJ1-1

DNA: TGTGCCAGCAGTGACTCCCTGGTGATACAGCTATCCTACGAGCAGTACTTC
CDR3: CASSDSLVIQLSYEQYF
V: TRBV6-4
D: NA
size: NA
J: TRBJ2-7

DNA: TGTGCCAGCAGCCCCGGGACTGACAATCAGCCCCAGCATTTT
CDR3: CASSPGTDNQPQHF
V: TRBV9
D: NA
size: NA
J: TRBJ1-5

DNA: TGCGCCAGCAGCCAAGATCTTTCCGGGGAGCTGTTTTTT
CDR3: CASSQDLSGELFF
V: TRBV4-1
D: NA
size: NA
J: TRBJ2-2

DNA: TGTGCCAGCAGTGAAGATGGGACAGGGTATACTGAAGCTTTCTTT
CDR3: CASSEDGTGYTEAFF
V: TRBV2
D: TRBD1
size: NA
J: TRBJ1-1

DNA: TGTGCCAGCAGTTTTGGGGCGGGGACAGGCTCCTACGAGCAGTACTTC
CDR3: CASSFGAGTGSYEQYF
V: TRBV27
D: TRBD1
size: once
J: TRBJ2-7

DNA: TGCGCCAGCAGCCAACGGATTGTGGACCCAAACTATGGCTACACCTTC
CDR3: CASSQRIVDPNYGYTF
V: TRBV4-1
D: NA
size: NA
J: TRBJ1-2

DNA: TGCGCCAGCAGCTTACTAGCGGGATTGACGGACGAGCAGTACTTC
CDR3: CASSLLAGLTDEQYF
V: TRBV5-1
D: TRBD2
size: NA
J: TRBJ2-7

DNA: TGTGCCACCAGCGCCCGACAGGGGAGAGGGACTAATGAAAAACTGTTTTTT
CDR3: CATSARQGRGTNEKLFF
V: TRBV15
D: TRBD1
size: NA
J: TRBJ1-4

DNA: TGTGCCTGGAGAGGGGGCGATGAACTCTACGAGCAGTACTTC
CDR3: CAWRGGDELYEQYF
V: TRBV30
D: TRBD1
size: NA
J: TRBJ2-7

DNA: TGTGCCAGCAGTAAGGCGGGAGGGCGGTACGAGCAGTACTTC
CDR3: CASSKAGGRYEQYF
V: TRBV27
D: TRBD2
size: NA
J: TRBJ2-7

DNA: TGTGCCAGCAGTTTCGAGGGCCCCTACGAGCAGTACTTC
CDR3: CASSFEGPYEQYF
V: TRBV27
D: NA
size: NA
J: TRBJ2-7

DNA: TGTGCCAGCAGCTTAGAGCGGAGGGGCAGAGTAAATGAAAAACTGTTTTTT
CDR3: CASSLERRGRVNEKLFF
V: TRBV7-6
D: NA
size: NA
J: TRBJ1-4

DNA: TGTGCCAGCAGCTTAAACCTCTACGAGCAGTACTTC
CDR3: CASSLNLYEQYF
V: TRBV11-2
D: NA
size: NA
J: TRBJ2-7

DNA: TGTGCCAGCAGCTTAAGGCAGGGGGCAGGGACTGAAGCTTTCTTT
CDR3: CASSLRQGAGTEAFF
V: TRBV7-9
D: TRBD1
size: NA
J: TRBJ1-1

DNA: TGCAGCGGGCGAGTAACAGGGGGGCACGAGCAGTACTTC
CDR3: CSGRVTGGHEQYF
V: TRBV29-1
D: TRBD1
size: NA
J: TRBJ2-7

DNA: TGCAGCGTACCCGGACAGGGGGCCGGTCTGTTTTTT
CDR3: CSVPGQGAGLFF
V: TRBV29-1
D: TRBD1
size: NA
J: TRBJ1-4

DNA: TGTGCCAGCAGCCTCCGGCTAGGGCATAGCTATGGCTACACCTTC
CDR3: CASSLRLGHSYGYTF
V: TRBV6-5
D: NA
size: NA
J: TRBJ1-2

DNA: TGTGCCAGCAGCTTATCCCGGGGTATGGGCTACGGGCAGTACTTC
CDR3: CASSLSRGMGYGQYF
V: TRBV7-6
D: NA
size: NA
J: TRBJ2-7

DNA: TGTGCCAGCAGCTCACTCGAATCACCCACAGATACGCAGTATTTT
CDR3: CASSSLESPTDTQYF
V: TRBV7-9
D: NA
size: NA
J: TRBJ2-3

DNA: TGTGCCACCCTATTGTCCCTGACCCAACCCAACTATGGCTACACCTTC
CDR3: CATLLSLTQPNYGYTF
V: TRBV10-3
D: NA
size: NA
J: TRBJ1-2

DNA: TGCAGCGTTGTGACAGGGGGAGAGACCCAGTACTTC
CDR3: CSVVTGGETQYF
V: TRBV29-1
D: TRBD1
size: once
J: TRBJ2-5

DNA: TGTGCCAGCAGCCCTAGGACGGTAGTTCTGAACACTGAAGCTTTCTTT
CDR3: CASSPRTVVLNTEAFF
V: TRBV7-9
D: NA
size: NA
J: TRBJ1-1

DNA: TGTGCCAGCAGTTGGGGTGGGGGAACGGCCGGGGAGCTGTTTTTT
CDR3: CASSWGGGTAGELFF
V: TRBV27
D: NA
size: NA
J: TRBJ2-2

DNA: TGTGCCAGCAGCTTCGGGGCACCACGGGAGCAGTACTTC
CDR3: CASSFGAPREQYF
V: TRBV7-8
D: NA
size: NA
J: TRBJ2-7

DNA: TGTGTGGGGAGGAGAAACACTGAAGCTTTCTTT
CDR3: CVGRRNTEAFF
V: TRBV30
D: NA
size: NA
J: TRBJ1-1

DNA: TGTGCCAGCAGTTTAGGTTTCCAGTACAATCAGCCCCAGCATTTT
CDR3: CASSLGFQYNQPQHF
V: TRBV28
D: NA
size: NA
J: TRBJ1-5